This record covers a single T cell receptor (beta chain). These data come from a study of blood T cell repertoires in COVID-19. The wider study: Acute and convalescent COVID-19 samples came from the United States, Italy and Spain. The cDNA or gDNA used as material had been derived from T cells, B-cell-depleted T cells, or PBMCs.

Deletions cut 4 bases from V and 5 bases from J, with 14 bases between. The CDR3 has 14 amino acids. Germline CDR1 and CDR2: SGHAT and FQDESV (reference sequence). Measured with immunoSEQ multiplex PCR; TCRdb has only the in-frame clones, and not every one. The data hold fewer than 350,000 clones, with 81% observed a single time. The J gene is TRBJ2-5, the V gene TRBV11-1; TRBD2 is a possible D gene (6 bases). Sequenced sample: peripheral blood. The source is an older woman with active or convalescent COVID-19. CDR3 sequence reads: CASSSPGSGETQYF. The CDR3 DNA reads TGTGCCAGCAGCTCCCCGGGGAGCGGGGAGACCCAGTACTTC. Together with reference TRBV11-1 and TRBJ2-5, the CDR3 gives the full variable domain: EAEVAQSPRYKITEKSQAVAFWCDPISGHATLYWYRQILGQGPELLVQFQDESVVDDSQLPKDRFSAERLKGVDSTLKIQPAELGDSAMYLCASSSPGSGETQYFGPGTRLLVL.